A single sample is the source of the 31 T cell receptor beta chains below, sequenced in a study of CD8 T cells in Susac syndrome. The RNA input was about 0.5 to 1 ug, and it was reverse transcribed with random hexamers. TCRdb ran MiXCR on the immunoSEQ multiplex PCR reads and lists one entry per CDR3 protein. The table lists roughly 120,000 distinct CDR3 sequences, 85% to 95% of them singletons. Input material: CD8+ T cells from PBMCs. These receptors were collected from a human donor with multiple sclerosis.

The chain uses TRBV6-1 and TRBJ1-1; D gene unclear. The V gene's germline CDR1 is MNHNS and CDR2 SASEGT. This CDR3 has 12 residues. The V end lost 6 bases, the J end lost 1 base, and 6 bases lay between the germline ends. The CDR3 region has the DNA TGTGCCAGCAGGAACAAGAACACTGAAGCTTTCTTT. This sequence encodes CASRNKNTEAFF.

The CDR3 DNA sequence: TGTGCCAGCAGCCTCGCGAGCTCCTACGAGCAGTACGTC. Residues: CASSLASSYEQYV. The chain is built from TRBV6-1 and TRBJ2-7; D is undetermined. The CDR3 has 13 amino acids. Germline V gene lookup returns CDR1 MNHNS and CDR2 SASEGT. V gave up 6 bases and J gave up 0 bases, with 9 bases separating them.

V usage is TRBV4-1 and J usage is TRBJ1-4, with TRBD1 matching 9 bases. This CDR3 is 18 amino acids long. V gave up 1 base and J gave up 7 bases; unmatched junction bases: 13. Per germline, CDR1 MGHRA and CDR2 YSYEKL. CDR3 DNA sequence: TGCGCCAGCAGCCAAGGCCCCCCGCCGGGACAGGGTCGTGAAAAACTGTTTTTT. Translation gives CASSQGPPPGQGREKLFF.

V is TRBV28 and J is TRBJ2-1; D possibly uses TRBD1 or TRBD2 (5 bases each). This CDR3 region has 14 residues. V was cut by 5 bases and J by 5 bases, with 13 bases left in between. Germline assignment: CDR1 MDHEN and CDR2 SYDVKM. CDR3 in DNA: TGTGCCAGCAGTAGCACCGGGACGAACAATGAGCAGTTCTTC. It specifies CASSSTGTNNEQFF.

The rearrangement links TRBV28 to TRBJ2-5, with 11 bases matching TRBD1. Germline-derived CDR1 and CDR2 are MDHEN and SYDVKM. The CDR3 has 17 residues. J lost 4 bases, V lost 6 bases, and 13 bases had no gene match. The CDR3: CASSQSEWDRGGETQYF. In DNA form, the CDR3 reads TGTGCCAGCAGCCAGTCGGAGTGGGACAGGGGGGGAGAGACCCAGTACTTC.

This clonotype has only a few counts. This rearrangement joins TRBV29-1 to TRBJ2-7; tentative D call: TRBD2 (6 bases). Germline-derived CDR1 and CDR2 are SQVTM and ANQGSEA. This CDR3 contains 13 residues. The V gene lost 5 bases and the J gene lost 1 base, with 12 bases spanning the gap. CDR3 nucleotide sequence: TGCAGCGTTTTGGAGGCGGGGTCCTACGAGCAGTACGTC. It codes for CSVLEAGSYEQYV.

The genes are TRBV6-4 and TRBJ1-4; 7 bases align to TRBD1. V was clipped by 6 bases and J by 5 bases; unmatched bases: 9. The length of the CDR3 is 15 residues. Germline V lookup: CDR1 MRHNA, CDR2 SNTAGT. The CDR3 here is CASSLRQGPNEKLFF. The DNA for the CDR3 is TGTGCCAGCAGCCTTAGACAGGGCCCGAATGAAAAACTGTTTTTT.

The J gene is TRBJ1-2, the V gene TRBV20-1, with D hard to call. Trimming took off 6 bases at V and 3 bases at J, with 14 bases between the two ends. The germline CDR1 and CDR2 sequences are DFQATT and SNEGSKA (reference sequence). This CDR3 is 13 amino acids long. CDR3 DNA: TGCAGTGCAAAACCAGCGGGTGACTATGGCTACACCTTC. It translates to CSAKPAGDYGYTF.

The chain links TRBV4-1 to TRBJ2-5; TRBD2 agrees at 8 bases. The trim removed 0 bases at V and 5 bases at J, leaving 5 bases unmatched. The germline V gene has CDR1 MGHRA and CDR2 YSYEKL. The CDR3 consists of 15 residues. The CDR3 region is CASSQEKPGGETQYF. The CDR3, as DNA: TGCGCCAGCAGCCAAGAAAAGCCGGGAGGGGAGACCCAGTACTTC.

This chain connects TRBV5-1 to TRBJ2-2; D is perhaps TRBD1 (6 bases). V dropped 1 base and J dropped 0 bases, with 16 bases sitting between them. The CDR3 length is 18 residues. Germline CDR1 SGHRS, CDR2 YFSETQ. The CDR3 loop is CASSLIYYRAPNTGELFF. As DNA, the CDR3 is TGCGCCAGCAGCTTGATCTACTACAGGGCCCCGAACACCGGGGAGCTGTTTTTT. The complete variable domain, with remaining parts taken from reference TRBV5-1 and TRBJ2-2, reads KAGVTQTPRYLIKTRGQQVTLSCSPISGHRSVSWYQQTPGQGLQFLFEYFSETQRNKGNFPGRFSGRQFSNSRSEMNVSTLELGDSALYLCASSLIYYRAPNTGELFFGEGSRLTVL.

The chain uses TRBV2 and TRBJ1-1; possible D gene TRBD1, 5 bases. This CDR3 spans 14 amino acids. The germline gives CDR1 SNHLY, CDR2 FYNNEI. V was pared by 4 bases and J by 4 bases, with 13 bases between. The CDR3 protein is CASSGVRVSTEAFF. CDR3 nucleotide sequence: TGTGCCAGCAGTGGGGTCAGGGTCAGCACTGAAGCTTTCTTT.

The genes are TRBV14 and TRBJ2-7; a possible D gene is TRBD2 (6 bases). Trimming removed 3 bases at V and 5 bases at J, with 8 bases between. The CDR3 is 12 amino acids. Germline lookup yields CDR1 SGHDN and CDR2 FVKESK. Here the CDR3 reads CASSHGRNEQYF. For the CDR3, the DNA is TGTGCCAGCAGCCATGGGAGGAACGAGCAGTACTTC.

DNA for the CDR3: TGTGCCAGCAGCTTAGGCCGGGGAGCCTACGAGCAGTACGTC. The encoded protein is CASSLGRGAYEQYV. The J gene is TRBJ2-7, the V gene TRBV13, with D possibly TRBD2 on 5 matching bases. The CDR3 loop spans 14 amino acids. V lost 0 bases and J lost 2, with 8 bases in between. The germline V gene has CDR1 PRHDT and CDR2 FYEKMQ (reference sequence).

V gene TRBV9 combines with J gene TRBJ2-5, with 9 bases identical to TRBD1. The CDR3 has 14 amino acids. Germline-derived CDR1 and CDR2 are SGDLS and YYNGEE. V lost 4 bases, J lost 3 bases, and 4 bases stayed unmatched. Here the CDR3 DNA reads TGTGCCAGCAGCACTCGGACAGGGGAAGAGACCCAGTACTTC. This codes for CASSTRTGEETQYF.

This chain connects TRBV5-1 to TRBJ1-2; 12 bases map to TRBD1. The germline V gene has CDR1 SGHRS and CDR2 YFSETQ. After removal of 4 bases from V and 0 bases from J, the junction contained 10 bases not matched to a gene. The CDR3 has 18 amino acids. The CDR3 coding sequence is TGCGCCAGCAGCCCCGGGACAGGGGGCGAGTTGGCTAACTATGGCTACACCTTC. Translated, it gives CASSPGTGGELANYGYTF.

The chain recombines TRBV20-1 with TRBJ2-3, with D possibly being TRBD2 (5 bases). Per the germline V gene, CDR1 is DFQATT and CDR2 is SNEGSKA (reference sequence). V dropped 0 bases and J dropped 6 bases, with 16 bases sitting between them. This CDR3 contains 15 residues. This CDR3 reads CSAREAEPLTDTQYF. The CDR3 nucleotides read TGCAGTGCTAGAGAAGCGGAGCCCCTCACGGATACGCAGTATTTT.

The rearrangement joins TRBV5-1 to TRBJ1-4; D gene uncertain. The CDR3 runs 10 residues. The germline V and J ends were trimmed by 5 bases and 7 bases, with 3 bases remaining between them. Germline V lookup: CDR1 SGHRS, CDR2 YFSETQ. The CDR3 DNA follows: TGCGCCAGCAGAGGTGAAAAACTGTTTTTT. The encoded protein is CASRGEKLFF.

The J gene is TRBJ2-2, the V gene TRBV7-6; 8 bases agree with TRBD1. Germline V lookup: CDR1 SGHVS, CDR2 FNYEAQ. V dropped 4 bases and J dropped 6; count of bases not matched to a gene: 7. The CDR3 extends over 15 amino acids. Written as DNA, the CDR3 is TGTGCCAGCAGCTCCCCCGACAGGGGCGCCGGGGAGCTGTTTTTT. This translates into CASSSPDRGAGELFF.

The V and J genes are TRBV27 and TRBJ2-7; D is unclear. Trimming took 0 bases from V and 6 from J, leaving 9 bases between them. Germline CDR1 is MNHEY and CDR2 is SMNVEV (reference sequence). The CDR3 consists of 13 residues. The CDR3 DNA reads as TGTGCCAGCAGTTTATCAGGACGGACCGAGCAGTACTTC. Translating gives CASSLSGRTEQYF.

The chain is built from TRBV9 and TRBJ2-5; tentative D call: TRBD1 (5 bases). Trimming cost V 4 bases and J 1 base, with 11 bases left between them. CDR1 is SGDLS and CDR2 is YYNGEE in the germline V gene. The CDR3 length is 14 residues. This CDR3 reads CASSPTAFQETQYF. DNA of the CDR3: TGTGCCAGCAGCCCGACAGCGTTCCAAGAGACCCAGTACTTC.

V gene TRBV20-1 combines with J gene TRBJ2-2, with 10 bases matching TRBD1. V dropped 3 bases and J dropped 1; count of bases not matched to a gene: 2. The CDR3 totals 15 residues. CDR1 is DFQATT and CDR2 is SNEGSKA in the germline V gene (reference sequence). CDR3 loop: CSARDRGLNTGELFF. The CDR3 coding sequence is TGCAGTGCTAGGGACAGGGGGTTGAACACCGGGGAGCTGTTTTTT.

This rearrangement joins TRBV13 to TRBJ2-1; D call uncertain. The V end was cut by 5 bases, the J end by 9 bases, with 14 bases between. This CDR3 has 13 amino acids. CDR1 is PRHDT and CDR2 is FYEKMQ in the germline V gene (reference sequence). CDR3 residues: CASSTLSQVEQFF. The CDR3 coding sequence is TGTGCCAGCAGCACCCTTTCCCAGGTTGAGCAGTTCTTC.

The rearrangement joins TRBV18 to TRBJ1-2; possibly TRBD1 for D (6 bases). Germline CDR1 reads KGHSH; CDR2 reads LQKENI. V was cut by 3 bases and J by 0 bases, with 14 bases left in between. This CDR3 has 16 residues. CDR3 region: CASSPTWGQANYGYTF. The CDR3, as DNA: TGTGCCAGCTCACCCACGTGGGGGCAAGCTAACTATGGCTACACCTTC.

The chain uses TRBV7-2 and TRBJ2-7, with D possibly TRBD2 on 5 matching bases. Germline CDR1 reads SGHTA; CDR2 reads FQGNSA. The CDR3 is 13 residues long. V was cut by 3 bases and J by 4 bases, with 10 bases left in between. CDR3: CASSFWGAYEQYF. The CDR3 DNA reads as TGTGCCAGCAGCTTCTGGGGAGCATACGAGCAGTACTTC.

The gene calls are TRBV10-3 and TRBJ2-3; tentatively, D is TRBD1 (6 bases). CDR1 and CDR2 (germline): ENHRY, SYGVKD. This CDR3 contains 17 residues. V was pared by 6 bases and J by 2 bases, with 21 bases between. As DNA, the CDR3 is TGTGCCATCAGAAAAACGGTGTGGGACACTGACACAGATACGCAGTATTTT. Its translation: CAIRKTVWDTDTDTQYF.

V usage is TRBV27 and J usage is TRBJ2-1, with 8 bases matching TRBD2. The germline V gene has CDR1 MNHEY and CDR2 SMNVEV (reference sequence). The CDR3 totals 13 residues. V lost 4 bases, J lost 8 bases, and 4 bases stayed unmatched. The DNA of the CDR3 is TGTGCCAGCAGTTCAAGCGGGAGCCATGAGCAGTTCTTC. It translates to CASSSSGSHEQFF.

V and J are TRBV4-1 and TRBJ2-2, with 7 bases identical to TRBD1. There are 14 residues in the CDR3. V was pared by 4 bases and J by 4 bases, with 3 bases of the junction left unmatched. CDR1 is MGHRA and CDR2 is YSYEKL in the germline V gene. CDR3 protein: CASSRDRATGELFF. Here the CDR3 DNA reads TGCGCCAGCAGCCGGGACAGAGCCACCGGGGAGCTGTTTTTT.

This sequence joins TRBV6-1 and TRBJ2-5, with 10 bases identical to TRBD2. This CDR3 has 16 amino acids. Unmatched junction bases numbered 5, after V lost 0 bases and J lost 4 bases. The V gene's germline CDR1 is MNHNS and CDR2 SASEGT. The CDR3 sequence: CASSEALAGVLETQYF. In DNA form, the CDR3 reads TGTGCCAGCAGTGAAGCCCTAGCGGGGGTGTTAGAGACCCAGTACTTC.

V gene TRBV7-9 combines with J gene TRBJ2-1; D uncertain. Trimming removed 1 base at V and 8 bases at J, with 15 bases between. There are 15 residues in the CDR3. CDR1 is SEHNR and CDR2 is FQNEAQ in the germline V gene (reference sequence). CDR3 protein: CASSLGSGQAHEQFF. The CDR3 DNA reads TGTGCCAGCAGCTTAGGCTCGGGCCAAGCCCATGAGCAGTTCTTC.

This clonotype occurred once. DNA for the CDR3: TGTGCCAGCAGCTCAATGAAACAACCGGGTTCGAGTAGTTATGGCTACACCTTC. Its translation is CASSSMKQPGSSSYGYTF. The chain combines TRBV7-9 with TRBJ1-2; D not resolved. Trimming left V 4 bases short and J 5 bases short, with 26 bases between. The length of the CDR3 is 18 residues. Germline CDR1 SEHNR, CDR2 FQNEAQ (reference sequence).

This chain joins TRBV7-2 and TRBJ1-2; D not resolved. The V gene lost 10 bases and the J gene lost 3 bases, with 15 bases spanning the gap. CDR3 size: 13 residues. Germline lookup yields CDR1 SGHTA and CDR2 FQGNSA. CDR3 DNA: TGTGCCACCACTGAGGGAGGCCACTATGGCTACACCTTC. This translates into CATTEGGHYGYTF.